Detailed here is one TCR beta chain. Its antigen is still unknown. Method: immunoSEQ multiplex PCR; TCRdb's copy keeps in-frame clones and lacks some. This table holds roughly 93,000 clones, about 86% found once. This sample was taken from a study of T cell responses to AZD1222 COVID-19 vaccine. This CDR3 spans 14 amino acids. V lost 5 bases to trimming and J lost 2 bases; unmatched junction nucleotides: 5. Germline V gives CDR1 SNHLY, CDR2 FYNNEI. Points from the study as a whole: Baseline seropositivity characterized only six or seven AZD1222 recipients. Dominant CD4 TCR responses targeted spike regions 160-218 and 743-854.

The V call is TRBV2, the J call TRBJ1-1; 7 nucleotides align to TRBD1. The sample was peripheral blood, taken on day 0 of AZD1222 vaccination. The clonotype was recovered from an adult in good health. The chain's CDR3 is CASSIRQGNTEAFF. In DNA form, the CDR3 reads TGTGCCAGCAGTATCCGACAGGGTAACACTGAAGCTTTCTTT.